Below are 24 T cell receptor beta chains sequenced from a single sample in a study of shared clonotypes between healthy human individuals. Naive CD8 cells comprised CD45RO-negative, CCR7-positively selected cells, excluding terminally differentiated effector memory CD45RA+ cells. Data came from immunoSEQ multiplex PCR; TCRdb stores just in-frame clones and leaves some out. Here the sample spans 1.5 million to 2.5 million clones, about 95% being singletons. The material sequenced was naive CD8+ T cells sorted from blood. Receptors were obtained from a man aged 18-30 years in good health.

V usage is TRBV28 and J usage is TRBJ1-5; D remains ambiguous. The germline CDR1 and CDR2 sequences are MDHEN and SYDVKM. V was trimmed by 1 base and J by 4 bases, leaving 5 bases between them. There are 13 residues in the CDR3. This CDR3 reads CASSLFRNQPQHF. CDR3 sequence (DNA): TGTGCCAGCAGTTTATTCAGGAATCAGCCCCAGCATTTT.

The chain couples TRBV11-2 to TRBJ2-5; tentative D call: TRBD2 (6 bases). CDR3 size: 15 residues. CDR1 and CDR2 from the germline V gene are SGHAT and FQNNGV. Trimming took 5 bases from V and 5 from J, leaving 18 bases between them. CDR3 sequence reads: CASSLGGGAKETQYF. The CDR3 DNA reads TGTGCCAGCAGCCTGGGGGGAGGAGCTAAGGAGACCCAGTACTTC.

V gene TRBV7-8 combines with J gene TRBJ1-1; 9 positions match TRBD1. The CDR3 is made up of 14 amino acids. V gave up 5 bases and J gave up 5 bases; unmatched junction bases: 6. The germline gives CDR1 SGHVS, CDR2 FQNEAQ. The CDR3 sequence is CASSPRDRETEAFF. The CDR3 coding sequence is TGTGCCAGCAGCCCCCGGGACAGGGAAACTGAAGCTTTCTTT.

V and J are TRBV5-1 and TRBJ2-1, with 12 bases fitting TRBD2. J was trimmed by 10 bases and V by 9 bases; bases with no gene match: 14. The CDR3 runs 15 residues. Germline CDR1 and CDR2: SGHRS and YFSETQ. CDR3 bases: TGCGCCACCTCCCCCCGGGCTAGCGGGGGGGACGAGCAGTTCTTC. Translation gives CATSPRASGGDEQFF.

Note on this clone: Other DNA sequences in this sample translate to the same CDR3. The chain joins TRBV7-9 to TRBJ2-7; D is ambiguous. Germline assignment: CDR1 SEHNR and CDR2 FQNEAQ (reference sequence). The CDR3 is made up of 13 amino acids. V gave up 0 bases and J gave up 4 bases, with 7 bases separating them. The CDR3: CASSLASAYEQYF. CDR3 bases: TGTGCCAGCAGCTTAGCGTCCGCTTACGAGCAGTACTTC.

This chain connects TRBV6-5 to TRBJ2-7; D could derive from TRBD1 or TRBD2 (5 bases each). The ends were cut back, 2 bases at V and 3 bases at J, with 17 bases in the middle. Germline V gives CDR1 MNHEY, CDR2 SVGAGI. The CDR3 loop spans 16 amino acids. This chain's CDR3 is CASSYGAGTLGYEQYF. The CDR3 DNA reads TGTGCCAGCAGTTACGGTGCCGGGACCCTGGGCTACGAGCAGTACTTC.

The J gene is TRBJ2-5, the V gene TRBV4-1; D is undetermined. This CDR3 spans 16 amino acids. The ends were cut back, 1 base at V and 5 bases at J, with 17 bases in the middle. CDR1 MGHRA and CDR2 YSYEKL come from the germline V gene. CDR3 protein: CASSQAPPGMLETQYF. The CDR3 nucleotides read TGCGCCAGCAGCCAAGCCCCCCCGGGTATGTTGGAGACCCAGTACTTC.

This chain joins TRBV6-5 and TRBJ2-7; TRBD2 matches 7 bases. CDR1 is MNHEY and CDR2 is SVGAGI in the germline V gene. The CDR3 sequence is 15 residues long. Germline trimming cut 8 bases from V and 0 bases from J; bases unmatched to any gene: 10. CDR3 nucleotides: TGTGCCAGCTGGACGGTAGCGGGCATCTCCTACGAGCAGTACTTC. This gives the protein CASWTVAGISYEQYF.

This chain uses TRBV19 with TRBJ2-1, with D perhaps matching TRBD2 (5 bases). Germline lookup yields CDR1 LNHDA and CDR2 SQIVND (reference sequence). Deletions cut 8 bases from V and 4 bases from J, with 12 bases between. This CDR3 region has 13 residues. This CDR3 reads CASAGLQYNEQFF. The CDR3 DNA reads as TGTGCCAGTGCTGGACTCCAATACAATGAGCAGTTCTTC.

The CDR3, as DNA: TGTGCCTGGAGTGATGGGACAGGGGCTGAGCAGTTCTTC. The encoded protein is CAWSDGTGAEQFF. The chain has TRBV30 and TRBJ2-1; 10 bases are shared with TRBD1. The CDR3 is 13 amino acids. Trimming at V came to 1 base and at J to 9 bases, leaving 3 bases not matched to a gene. CDR1 GTSNPN and CDR2 SVGIG come from the germline V gene (reference sequence).

The chain couples TRBV13 to TRBJ2-3; 7 nucleotides align to TRBD2. Looked up from germline, CDR1 is PRHDT and CDR2 is FYEKMQ (reference sequence). The CDR3 spans 17 residues. The ends lost 7 bases at V and 3 bases at J; junction bases unmatched: 16. The CDR3 coding sequence is TGTGCCAGCACCTTTTGGGGGGAGGGCTCGAAGACAGATACGCAGTATTTT. This codes for CASTFWGEGSKTDTQYF. Filled out from reference TRBV13 and TRBJ2-3, the complete variable domain reads AAGVIQSPRHLIKEKRETATLKCYPIPRHDTVYWYQQGPGQDPQFLISFYEKMQSDKGSIPDRFSAQQFSDYHSELNMSSLELGDSALYFCASTFWGEGSKTDTQYFGPGTRLTVL.

The chain has TRBV6-5 and TRBJ1-1, with D tentatively TRBD1 (6 bases). This CDR3 spans 13 amino acids. The germline V gene encodes CDR1 MNHEY and CDR2 SVGAGI. V was pared by 6 bases and J by 5 bases, with 13 bases between. As DNA, the CDR3 is TGTGCCAGCAGAGCAGAGGGGGTAACTGAAGCTTTCTTT. This codes for CASRAEGVTEAFF.

This rearrangement joins TRBV27 to TRBJ2-1; 8 bases match TRBD1. The J segment lost 4 bases and the V segment lost 6 bases, leaving 5 bases of the junction unmatched. The CDR3 sequence is 14 residues long. The germline V gene has CDR1 MNHEY and CDR2 SMNVEV (reference sequence). This chain's CDR3 is CASSDRGAYNEQFF. CDR3 DNA: TGTGCCAGCAGCGACAGGGGAGCGTACAATGAGCAGTTCTTC.

The V and J genes are TRBV7-8 and TRBJ2-7, with 13 bases matching TRBD2. There are 18 residues in the CDR3. Germline lookup yields CDR1 SGHVS and CDR2 FQNEAQ. Trimming cost V 5 bases and J 5 bases; bases outside gene matches: 15. CDR3 DNA: TGTGCCAGCAGCGCGATACTAGCGGGAGGGCCAGGTTTGCACGAGCAGTACTTC. Translating gives CASSAILAGGPGLHEQYF.

The V gene is TRBV5-6, the J gene TRBJ2-1; D is ambiguous. CDR1 and CDR2 (germline): SGHDT, YYEEEE. Trimming cost V 4 bases and J 2 bases, with 7 bases left between them. CDR3 length: 13 residues. CDR3 region: CASSLYTYNEQFF. CDR3 bases: TGTGCCAGCAGCCTTTACACCTACAATGAGCAGTTCTTC.

This chain links TRBV9 with TRBJ2-1; tentative D call: TRBD1 (5 bases). Germline CDR1 is SGDLS and CDR2 is YYNGEE. The germline V and J ends were trimmed by 3 bases and 2 bases, with 9 bases remaining between them. This CDR3 comprises 14 residues. CDR3 amino acids: CASSALGAYNEQFF. The CDR3 bases are TGTGCCAGCAGCGCTCTAGGGGCCTACAATGAGCAGTTCTTC.

This chain links TRBV6-4 with TRBJ1-1, with TRBD1 as a possible D gene (5 bases). The CDR3 loop spans 18 amino acids. Trimming took 7 bases from V and 1 from J, leaving 25 bases between them. Germline V gene lookup returns CDR1 MRHNA and CDR2 SNTAGT. This CDR3 is CASTPGRDVTAGNTEAFF. CDR3 in DNA: TGTGCCAGCACTCCCGGTAGGGATGTGACAGCAGGGAACACTGAAGCTTTCTTT.

The chain couples TRBV29-1 to TRBJ2-7, with unresolved D. Germline CDR1 is SQVTM and CDR2 is ANQGSEA. Trimming stripped 2 bases from V and 6 bases from J, with 11 bases between. The CDR3 covers 12 residues. The CDR3 is CSVETFPSEQYF. The CDR3 nucleotides read TGCAGCGTTGAAACCTTCCCTTCCGAGCAGTACTTC.

V usage is TRBV7-9 and J usage is TRBJ2-7; possibly TRBD1 for D (5 bases). In germline, CDR1 is SEHNR, CDR2 FQNEAQ (reference sequence). The CDR3 has 15 amino acids. Between the trimmed V and J ends, which lost 0 bases and 2 bases, there was a span of 11 bases. The CDR3 spells CASSLADRDPYEQYF. Written as DNA, the CDR3 is TGTGCCAGCAGCTTAGCAGACAGAGACCCCTACGAGCAGTACTTC.

The chain is built from TRBV4-1 and TRBJ1-6; D uncertain. The germline V gene has CDR1 MGHRA and CDR2 YSYEKL. This CDR3 region has 14 residues. The V end lost 0 bases, the J end lost 5 bases, and 5 bases lay between the germline ends. CDR3 nucleotides: TGCGCCAGCAGCCAAGAGGCCAATAATTCACCCCTCCACTTT. Encoded protein: CASSQEANNSPLHF.

This clone was seen only once. The V gene is TRBV7-2, the J gene TRBJ2-7, with TRBD2 matching 11 bases. CDR1 and CDR2 from the germline V gene are SGHTA and FQGNSA. This CDR3 comprises 18 residues. After removal of 3 bases from V and 0 bases from J, the junction contained 10 bases not matched to a gene. The CDR3 DNA is TGTGCCAGCAGCTTTCACGGACTAGCGGGCATAAGCTCCTACGAGCAGTACTTC. As protein: CASSFHGLAGISSYEQYF.

The chain uses TRBV6-5 and TRBJ2-5, with 11 bases identical to TRBD2. The CDR3 has 15 amino acids. CDR1 MNHEY and CDR2 SVGAGI come from the germline V gene. After removal of 4 bases from V and 5 bases from J, the junction contained 6 bases not matched to a gene. For the CDR3, the DNA is TGTGCCAGCAGTTTAGCGGGGGGGCCCGGGGAGACCCAGTACTTC. This sequence encodes CASSLAGGPGETQYF.

The CDR3 sequence: CASSYFVPPETGELFF. CDR3 nucleotide sequence: TGTGCCAGCAGTTATTTCGTCCCGCCGGAGACCGGGGAGCTGTTTTTT. The gene calls are TRBV2 and TRBJ2-2; no clear D. V was trimmed by 5 bases and J by 5 bases, leaving 18 bases between them. Germline CDR1 SNHLY, CDR2 FYNNEI. The CDR3 spans 16 residues.

The V gene is TRBV7-6, the J gene TRBJ1-2; TRBD1 is a possible D gene (6 bases). V lost 8 bases and J 6 bases, leaving 13 bases between the germline ends. Germline V gene lookup returns CDR1 SGHVS and CDR2 FNYEAQ. The length of the CDR3 is 12 residues. The CDR3 sequence is CASGGRGDGYTF. In DNA, the CDR3 is TGTGCCAGCGGGGGCCGAGGGGATGGCTACACCTTC. Full variable domain (remainder filled in from reference TRBV7-6 and TRBJ1-2): GAGVSQSPRYKVTKRGQDVALRCDPISGHVSLYWYRQALGQGPEFLTYFNYEAQQDKSGLPNDRFSAERPEGSISTLTIQRTEQRDSAMYRCASGGRGDGYTFGSGTRLTVV.